The 23 T cell receptor beta chains below come from one sample, sequenced in a study of cytomegalovirus exposure and HLA in healthy donors. The PCR used 60 Vbeta and 13 Jbeta primers. Profiling relied on immunoSEQ multiplex PCR, and the TCRdb table lists in-frame clones only, not all of them. The sample lists about 160,000 clones, approximately 80% occurring once. The sequencing input was PBMCs. These receptors were obtained from a man in his fifties or sixties in good health and CMV-seropositive.

The genes are TRBV5-1 and TRBJ2-1; 9 nucleotides agree with TRBD2. Germline V gene lookup returns CDR1 SGHRS and CDR2 YFSETQ. The CDR3 extends over 16 amino acids. J lost 8 bases, V lost 4 bases, and 13 bases had no gene match. CDR3 in amino acids: CASSAPGLATVYEQFF. The CDR3 DNA reads as TGCGCCAGCAGCGCACCGGGACTAGCCACGGTTTATGAGCAGTTCTTC.

The chain links TRBV28 to TRBJ2-7; D possibly corresponds to TRBD2 (5 bases). The CDR3 runs 13 residues. V shed 5 bases and J shed 2 bases, with 10 bases lying between them. Germline V gene lookup returns CDR1 MDHEN and CDR2 SYDVKM. The CDR3 region has the DNA TGTGCCAGCAGTCCCGGGGTACCCTACGAGCAGTACTTC. Translation: CASSPGVPYEQYF.

This chain links TRBV7-2 with TRBJ1-1; unclear D gene. Germline CDR1 SGHTA, CDR2 FQGNSA. This CDR3 region has 15 residues. The V end lost 0 bases, the J end lost 4 bases, and 12 bases lay between the germline ends. CDR3 region: CASSLALQAFTEAFF. The CDR3 coding sequence is TGTGCCAGCAGCTTAGCTCTTCAGGCTTTCACTGAAGCTTTCTTT. Drawing the rest from reference TRBV7-2 and TRBJ1-1, the complete variable domain is GAGVSQSPSNKVTEKGKDVELRCDPISGHTALYWYRQSLGQGLEFLIYFQGNSAPDKSGLPSDRFSAERTGGSVSTLTIQRTQQEDSAVYLCASSLALQAFTEAFFGQGTRLTVV.

This clone has only one observation. V and J are TRBV5-4 and TRBJ2-7, with a possible D match to TRBD1 (5 bases). V was pared by 4 bases and J by 2 bases, with 16 bases between. CDR1 SGHNT and CDR2 YYREEE come from the germline V gene (reference sequence). The CDR3 extends over 15 amino acids. The CDR3 DNA reads TGTGCCAGCAGCGTTGACAGAAGTACCGCCTACGAGCAGTACTTC. This translates into CASSVDRSTAYEQYF.

The CDR3 loop is CASGRGPFSNEQFF. The CDR3 bases are TGTGCCAGCGGGCGGGGGCCCTTCAGCAATGAGCAGTTCTTC. This rearrangement joins TRBV6-1 to TRBJ2-1, with TRBD2 as a possible D gene (7 bases). Trimming removed 8 bases at V and 6 bases at J, with 17 bases between. Germline values: CDR1 MNHNS, CDR2 SASEGT. The CDR3 length is 14 residues.

This clone was observed a few times. The rearrangement joins TRBV5-1 to TRBJ1-1; a possible D gene is TRBD1 (6 bases). This CDR3 contains 13 residues. V was trimmed by 0 bases and J by 7 bases, leaving 10 bases between them. Germline lookup yields CDR1 SGHRS and CDR2 YFSETQ. The CDR3 protein is CASSLEGGLEAFF. In DNA, the CDR3 is TGCGCCAGCAGCTTGGAGGGGGGGCTTGAAGCTTTCTTT.

The chain uses TRBV15 and TRBJ2-3; TRBD1 agrees at 8 bases. Unmatched junction bases numbered 5, after V lost 1 base and J lost 5 bases. CDR1 LNHNV and CDR2 YYDKDF come from the germline V gene (reference sequence). This CDR3 region has 15 residues. Here the CDR3 DNA reads TGTGCCACCAGCAGAGGAGGACAGGGAAAAGATACGCAGTATTTT. It specifies CATSRGGQGKDTQYF.

This rearrangement joins TRBV18 to TRBJ1-5; D is ambiguous. Germline CDR1 reads KGHSH; CDR2 reads LQKENI. The CDR3 contains 13 residues. With 2 bases removed from V and 7 bases from J, the gap between germline ends came to 9 bases. The chain's CDR3 is CASSPGETQPQHF. The DNA for the CDR3 is TGTGCCAGCTCACCAGGAGAAACCCAGCCCCAGCATTTT.

This clone came up once. The chain joins TRBV28 to TRBJ1-2; tentatively, D is TRBD1 (6 bases). The CDR3 runs to 14 residues. V was clipped by 5 bases and J by 2 bases, with 12 bases between them. Germline CDR1 MDHEN, CDR2 SYDVKM. This chain's CDR3 is CASSGGAGNYGYTF. CDR3 nucleotide sequence: TGTGCCAGCAGTGGGGGGGCTGGCAACTATGGCTACACCTTC.

CDR3 bases: TGTGCCAGCCGACAAAAAGAGACGGCCAACGATCAGCCCCAGCATTTT. The encoded protein is CASRQKETANDQPQHF. This chain links TRBV28 with TRBJ1-5; D not certain. The germline V and J ends were trimmed by 8 bases and 5 bases, with 22 bases remaining between them. CDR1 is MDHEN and CDR2 is SYDVKM in the germline V gene. The CDR3 sequence is 16 residues long.

The chain is built from TRBV30 and TRBJ1-1; weak D call: TRBD1 (5 bases). CDR3 length: 14 amino acids. Per the germline V gene, CDR1 is GTSNPN and CDR2 is SVGIG (reference sequence). With 1 base removed from V and 1 base from J, the gap between germline ends came to 10 bases. The CDR3 here is CAWSGTRGNTEAFF. Written as DNA, the CDR3 is TGTGCCTGGAGTGGGACTAGGGGGAACACTGAAGCTTTCTTT.

The chain carries TRBV18 and TRBJ2-1; TRBD2 matches at 14 bases. The CDR3 runs 16 residues. Unmatched junction bases numbered 5, after V lost 1 base and J lost 9 bases. Germline loops: CDR1 KGHSH, CDR2 LQKENI. CDR3 sequence: CASSPLTGLAGVEQFF. The CDR3 DNA is TGTGCCAGCTCACCACTAACGGGACTAGCGGGAGTTGAGCAGTTCTTC.

V usage is TRBV4-3 and J usage is TRBJ1-2; 10 bases match TRBD1. CDR3 length: 16 residues. The trim removed 0 bases at V and 4 bases at J, leaving 5 bases unmatched. Germline values: CDR1 LGHNA, CDR2 YSLEER. The CDR3 reads CASSQDSGQGFYGYTF. The CDR3 region has the DNA TGCGCCAGCAGCCAAGATTCGGGACAGGGGTTCTATGGCTACACCTTC.

The chain links TRBV6-5 to TRBJ1-5, with 9 bases that match TRBD1. Losses at the gene ends were 7 bases for V and 7 bases for J; bases not matched to a gene: 11. The CDR3 consists of 15 residues. Germline-derived CDR1 and CDR2 are MNHEY and SVGAGI. The chain's CDR3 is CASTDPGTGSQPQHF. CDR3 DNA: TGTGCCAGCACCGACCCCGGGACAGGGAGCCAGCCCCAGCATTTT.

The chain is built from TRBV30 and TRBJ2-2; 10 nucleotides align to TRBD2. The CDR3 is made up of 13 amino acids. Germline CDR1 reads GTSNPN; CDR2 reads SVGIG (reference sequence). V was clipped by 8 bases and J by 7 bases; unmatched bases: 7. The CDR3 sequence is CALGTSEDGELFF. CDR3 bases: TGTGCCCTGGGGACTAGCGAGGACGGGGAGCTGTTTTTT.

This chain links TRBV15 with TRBJ2-3; no clear D gene. CDR3 length: 15 residues. The germline V gene encodes CDR1 LNHNV and CDR2 YYDKDF (reference sequence). Trimming pared 0 bases from V and 2 bases from J, leaving 9 bases between. The CDR3 loop is CATSRDYVYTDTQYF. CDR3 coding DNA: TGTGCCACCAGCAGAGATTATGTCTACACAGATACGCAGTATTTT.

The V call is TRBV5-1, the J call TRBJ2-3, with 13 nucleotides matching TRBD2. J was trimmed by 3 bases and V by 3 bases; bases with no gene match: 7. Germline assignment: CDR1 SGHRS and CDR2 YFSETQ. The CDR3 loop spans 17 amino acids. This chain's CDR3 is CASSSRLAGGQTDTQYF. The CDR3 DNA is TGCGCCAGCAGCTCCCGACTAGCGGGGGGCCAAACAGATACGCAGTATTTT.

CDR3 region: CASSFSGSYNEQFF. The CDR3 DNA is TGTGCCAGCAGCTTTAGCGGTTCCTACAATGAGCAGTTCTTC. This chain links TRBV7-2 with TRBJ2-1; a possible D gene is TRBD2 (6 bases). V was clipped by 3 bases and J by 1 base, with 7 bases between them. The germline V gene encodes CDR1 SGHTA and CDR2 FQGNSA. The CDR3 is made up of 14 amino acids.

The chain is built from TRBV7-9 and TRBJ1-4; TRBD1 matches at 8 bases. V shed 5 bases and J 5 bases; nucleotides not matched to a gene: 4. Germline V lookup: CDR1 SEHNR, CDR2 FQNEAQ (reference sequence). The CDR3 runs 14 residues. CDR3 sequence reads: CASSQGQENEKLFF. CDR3 DNA: TGTGCCAGCAGCCAGGGACAGGAAAATGAAAAACTGTTTTTT.

The chain uses TRBV9 and TRBJ1-1; 8 bases agree with TRBD1. The CDR3 is 13 amino acids. Germline V gene lookup returns CDR1 SGDLS and CDR2 YYNGEE. Unmatched junction bases numbered 5, after V lost 3 bases and J lost 7 bases. The CDR3 region is CASSATGDGEAFF. CDR3 DNA: TGTGCCAGCAGCGCGACAGGGGACGGTGAAGCTTTCTTT.

This clone was recorded a few times. The chain is built from TRBV6-5 and TRBJ2-3; D gene unclear. CDR1 and CDR2 (germline): MNHEY, SVGAGI. V shed 5 bases and J shed 2 bases, with 14 bases lying between them. The CDR3 spans 15 residues. CDR3 residues: CASSPFVTPTDTQYF. The CDR3 region has the DNA TGTGCCAGCAGTCCATTCGTTACTCCCACAGATACGCAGTATTTT.

The chain is built from TRBV5-3 and TRBJ2-6; D might be TRBD2 (10 bases). TRBV5-3 is sorted into the ORF group, with uncertain function. There are 23 residues in the CDR3. The V and J ends lost 4 bases and 4 bases respectively, with 36 bases between them. CDR3 coding DNA: TGTGCCAGAAGCATCACCCGGGACAGGGAGCGGCTAGCGGGAGTATACGGGGCCAACGTCCTGACTTTC. It translates to CARSITRDRERLAGVYGANVLTF.

The gene calls are TRBV15 and TRBJ2-5; TRBD1 matches at 9 bases. This CDR3 comprises 13 residues. Germline V gene sequence: CDR1 LNHNV, CDR2 YYDKDF (reference sequence). V was clipped by 3 bases and J by 5 bases; unmatched bases: 1. CDR3 bases: TGTGCCACCAGCAGGGACAGGGGCGAGACCCAGTACTTC. It translates to CATSRDRGETQYF.